This T cell receptor beta chain came from a study of blood T cell repertoires in COVID-19. Study-wide background: Samples of COVID-19 (acute and convalescent) were obtained from the United States, Italy and Spain. The cDNA or gDNA used as material had been derived from T cells, B-cell-depleted T cells, or PBMCs.

There are 15 residues in the CDR3. Germline CDR1 and CDR2: LNHNV and YYDKDF (reference sequence). V was pared by 5 bases and J by 5 bases, with 16 bases between. Original data processing: Amplifying reference gene primers gave estimates of nucleated cell counts. TCRdb's copy holds only in-frame clones and misses some; the assay was immunoSEQ multiplex PCR. V and J calls and clone size are given by that table; D and trimming were obtained from the DNA. The table has about 53,000 clones, approximately 90% seen once. Only a few counts were recorded for this clone. Input material: peripheral blood. This sequence was found in a man between 45 and 60 years old with acute or convalescent COVID-19. V gene TRBV15 combines with J gene TRBJ2-1; D may be TRBD2 (6 bases). The CDR3 protein is CATSGIVAEHNEQFF. The CDR3 DNA sequence: TGTGCCACCAGCGGAATCGTAGCGGAGCACAATGAGCAGTTCTTC. The whole variable domain, filled in from reference TRBV15 and TRBJ2-1, reads DAMVIQNPRYQVTQFGKPVTLSCSQTLNHNVMYWYQQKSSQAPKLLFHYYDKDFNNEADTPDNFQSRRPNTSFCFLDIRSPGLGDTAMYLCATSGIVAEHNEQFFGPGTRLTVL.